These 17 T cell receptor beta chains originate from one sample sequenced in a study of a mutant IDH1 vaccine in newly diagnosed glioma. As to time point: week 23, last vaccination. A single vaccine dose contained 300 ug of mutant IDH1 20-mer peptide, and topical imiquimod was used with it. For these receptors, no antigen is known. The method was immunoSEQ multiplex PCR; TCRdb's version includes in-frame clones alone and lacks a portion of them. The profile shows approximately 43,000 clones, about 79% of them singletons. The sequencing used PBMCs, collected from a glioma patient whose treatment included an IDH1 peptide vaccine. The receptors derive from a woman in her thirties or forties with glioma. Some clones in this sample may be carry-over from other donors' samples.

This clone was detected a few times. The CDR3 spells CASSFWQGRGDTQYF. CDR3 coding DNA: TGCGCCAGCAGCTTTTGGCAGGGGAGAGGAGATACGCAGTATTTT. J is TRBJ2-3 and V is TRBV5-1; D possibly corresponds to TRBD1 (6 bases). Between the trimmed V and J ends, which lost 2 bases and 5 bases, there was a span of 15 bases. CDR3 size: 15 residues. Germline V gene data show CDR1 as SGHRS and CDR2 as YFSETQ. Full variable domain (outside the CDR3, taken from reference TRBV5-1 and TRBJ2-3): KAGVTQTPRYLIKTRGQQVTLSCSPISGHRSVSWYQQTPGQGLQFLFEYFSETQRNKGNFPGRFSGRQFSNSRSEMNVSTLELGDSALYLCASSFWQGRGDTQYFGPGTRLTVL.

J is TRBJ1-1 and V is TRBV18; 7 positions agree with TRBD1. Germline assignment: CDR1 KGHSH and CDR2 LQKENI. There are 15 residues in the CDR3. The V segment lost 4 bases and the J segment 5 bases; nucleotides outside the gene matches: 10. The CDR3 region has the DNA TGTGCCAGCTCACAGCAGGGGGGTGAGGGAACTGAAGCTTTCTTT. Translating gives CASSQQGGEGTEAFF.

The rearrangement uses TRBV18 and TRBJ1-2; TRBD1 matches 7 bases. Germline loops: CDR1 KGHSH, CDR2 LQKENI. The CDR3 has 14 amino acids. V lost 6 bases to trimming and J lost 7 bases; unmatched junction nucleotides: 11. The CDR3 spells CASSPPTGIGGYTF. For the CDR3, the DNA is TGTGCCAGCTCGCCCCCGACAGGGATCGGTGGCTACACCTTC. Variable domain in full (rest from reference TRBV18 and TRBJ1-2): NAGVMQNPRHLVRRRGQEARLRCSPMKGHSHVYWYRQLPEEGLKFMVYLQKENIIDESGMPKERFSAEFPKEGPSILRIQQVVRGDSAAYFCASSPPTGIGGYTFGSGTRLTVV.

The CDR3 region has the DNA TGTGCCAGCAGCTCGAGAAAAGACATGGTCCGCTATGGCTACACCTTC. This gives the protein CASSSRKDMVRYGYTF. The chain links TRBV7-2 to TRBJ1-2; D call uncertain. The CDR3 loop spans 16 amino acids. V was cut by 4 bases and J by 4 bases, with 19 bases left in between. The germline V gene encodes CDR1 SGHTA and CDR2 FQGNSA.

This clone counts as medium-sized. The CDR3 spells CASSRGGSNQPQHF. The CDR3 nucleotides read TGTGCCAGCTCCCGAGGGGGTAGCAATCAGCCCCAGCATTTT. The rearrangement uses TRBV7-6 and TRBJ1-5; possible D gene TRBD1, 6 bases. This CDR3 contains 14 residues. The V end lost 8 bases, the J end lost 0 bases, and 11 bases lay between the germline ends. Germline lookup yields CDR1 SGHVS and CDR2 FNYEAQ. Filled out from reference TRBV7-6 and TRBJ1-5, the complete variable domain reads GAGVSQSPRYKVTKRGQDVALRCDPISGHVSLYWYRQALGQGPEFLTYFNYEAQQDKSGLPNDRFSAERPEGSISTLTIQRTEQRDSAMYRCASSRGGSNQPQHFGDGTRLSIL.

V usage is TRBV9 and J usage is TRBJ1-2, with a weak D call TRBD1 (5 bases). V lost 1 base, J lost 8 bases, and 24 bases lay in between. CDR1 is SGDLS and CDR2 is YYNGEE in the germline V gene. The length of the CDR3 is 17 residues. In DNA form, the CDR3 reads TGTGCCAGCAGCGTACTACGGCGACAGTGGGATGGAAAGGGCTACACCTTC. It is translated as CASSVLRRQWDGKGYTF.

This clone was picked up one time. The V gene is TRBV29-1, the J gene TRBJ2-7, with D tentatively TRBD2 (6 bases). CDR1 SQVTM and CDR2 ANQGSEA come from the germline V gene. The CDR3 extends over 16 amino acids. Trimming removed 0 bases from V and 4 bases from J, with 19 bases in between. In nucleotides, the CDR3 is TGCAGCGTTGAAGATCGCGGGACTCAGCGAGATTACGAGCAGTACTTC. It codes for CSVEDRGTQRDYEQYF.

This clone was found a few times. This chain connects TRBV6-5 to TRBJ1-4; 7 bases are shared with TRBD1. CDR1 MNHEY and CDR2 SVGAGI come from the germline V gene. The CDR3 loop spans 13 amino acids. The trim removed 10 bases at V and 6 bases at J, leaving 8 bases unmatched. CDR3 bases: TGTGCCACCTCAGGGGGAGGGGATGAAAAACTGTTTTTT. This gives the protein CATSGGGDEKLFF.

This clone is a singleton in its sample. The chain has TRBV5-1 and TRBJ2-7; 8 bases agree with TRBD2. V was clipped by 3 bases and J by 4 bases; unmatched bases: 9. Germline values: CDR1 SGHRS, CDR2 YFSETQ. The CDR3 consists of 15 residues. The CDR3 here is CASSSREREKYEQYF. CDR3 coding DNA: TGCGCCAGCAGCTCGAGGGAGCGGGAGAAGTACGAGCAGTACTTC.

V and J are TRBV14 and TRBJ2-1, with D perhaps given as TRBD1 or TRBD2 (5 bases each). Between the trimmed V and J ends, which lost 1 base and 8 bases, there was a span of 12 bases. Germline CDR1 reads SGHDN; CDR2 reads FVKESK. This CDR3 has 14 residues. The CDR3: CASSQVGVGDEQFF. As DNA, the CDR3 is TGTGCCAGCAGCCAAGTCGGTGTGGGGGATGAGCAGTTCTTC.

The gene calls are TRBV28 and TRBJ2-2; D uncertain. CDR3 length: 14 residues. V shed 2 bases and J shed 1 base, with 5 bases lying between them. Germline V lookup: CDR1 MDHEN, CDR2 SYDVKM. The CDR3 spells CASSLRGNTGELFF. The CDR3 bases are TGTGCCAGCAGTTTAAGAGGGAACACCGGGGAGCTGTTTTTT.

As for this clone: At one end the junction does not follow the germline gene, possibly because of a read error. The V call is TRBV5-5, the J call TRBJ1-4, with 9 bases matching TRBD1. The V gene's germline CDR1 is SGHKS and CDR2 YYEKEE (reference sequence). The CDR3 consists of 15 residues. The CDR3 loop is CASSLRTGEMEKLFF. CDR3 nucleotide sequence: TGTGCCAGCAGCTTGAGGACAGGGGAAATGGAAAAGCTGTTTTTT.

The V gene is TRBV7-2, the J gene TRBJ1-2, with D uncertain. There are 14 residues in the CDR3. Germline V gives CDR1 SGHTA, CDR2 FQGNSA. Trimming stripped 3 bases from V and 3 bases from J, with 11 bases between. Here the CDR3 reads CASSLEPGDYGYTF. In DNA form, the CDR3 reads TGTGCCAGCAGCTTGGAGCCAGGTGACTATGGCTACACCTTC.

CDR3 nucleotide sequence: TGTGCCAGTACCCGGGGACAGGGAATGGGTCAGCCCCAGCATTTT. Protein product: CASTRGQGMGQPQHF. This rearrangement joins TRBV19 to TRBJ1-5; 9 bases fit TRBD1. Losses at the gene ends were 7 bases for V and 6 bases for J; bases not matched to a gene: 10. CDR1 and CDR2 from the germline V gene are LNHDA and SQIVND (reference sequence). CDR3 size: 15 residues.

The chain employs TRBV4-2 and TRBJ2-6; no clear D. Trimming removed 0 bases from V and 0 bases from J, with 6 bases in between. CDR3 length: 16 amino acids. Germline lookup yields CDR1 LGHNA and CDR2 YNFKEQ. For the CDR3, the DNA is TGTGCCAGCAGCCAAGATTCCAGCTCTGGGGCCAACGTCCTGACTTTC. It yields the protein CASSQDSSSGANVLTF.

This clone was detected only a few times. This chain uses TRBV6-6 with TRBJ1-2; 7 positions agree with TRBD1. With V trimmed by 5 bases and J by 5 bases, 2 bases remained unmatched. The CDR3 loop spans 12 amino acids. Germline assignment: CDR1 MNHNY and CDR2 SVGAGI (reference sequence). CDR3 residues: CASSGDRYGYTF. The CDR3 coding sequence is TGTGCCAGCAGTGGGGACAGATATGGCTACACCTTC.

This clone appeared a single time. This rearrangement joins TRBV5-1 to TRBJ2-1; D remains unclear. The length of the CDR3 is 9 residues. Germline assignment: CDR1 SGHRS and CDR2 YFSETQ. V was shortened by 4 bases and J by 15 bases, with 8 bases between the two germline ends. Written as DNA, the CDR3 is TGCGCCAGCAGCCCGCCGGTGTTCTTC. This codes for CASSPPVFF. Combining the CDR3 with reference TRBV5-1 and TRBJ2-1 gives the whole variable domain KAGVTQTPRYLIKTRGQQVTLSCSPISGHRSVSWYQQTPGQGLQFLFEYFSETQRNKGNFPGRFSGRQFSNSRSEMNVSTLELGDSALYLCASSPPVFFGPGTRLTVL.